The rows below give T cell receptor beta chains drawn from one sample of a study of shared clonotypes between healthy human individuals. Here immunoSEQ multiplex PCR was the method, and the copy in TCRdb shows in-frame clones only, minus some. This sample carries approximately 2.5 million clones, over 85% of them seen once, and the ten largest clones take roughly 0.15%. The specimen sequenced was naive CD4+ T cells sorted from blood. These receptors all stem from a man between 18 and 35 years old in good health. CDR3s leave out the opening cysteine and the closing phenylalanine or tryptophan. Fields, in order: J gene, D gene, V gene, CDR3 protein. A D gene is named only where the DNA matches it firmly.

TRBJ1-1	TRBD1	TRBV6-5	ASSSSPGGASTEAF
TRBJ2-3	TRBD1	TRBV15	ATSGLRTGKADTQY
TRBJ2-5	TRBD1	TRBV5-1	ASSSTGEGGETQY
TRBJ2-7	NA	TRBV18	ASSPSLAGEQY
TRBJ1-1	NA	TRBV7-2	ASSPREGRPNTEAF
TRBJ2-1	TRBD2	TRBV23-1	ARRLADSYYNEQF
TRBJ1-1	NA	TRBV10-3	AISWGLNTEAF
TRBJ2-1	TRBD2	TRBV7-2	ASSFQWGGYNEQF
TRBJ2-2	TRBD2	TRBV6-1	ASSGSGRGTGELF
TRBJ2-1	NA	TRBV6-5	ASSRTGEQF
TRBJ2-1	TRBD1	TRBV9	ASSDRDRAYNEQF
TRBJ1-6	NA	TRBV5-1	ASSLDPGSGVSPLH
TRBJ2-7	NA	TRBV7-3	ASSLTPSPGEQY
TRBJ2-2	TRBD2	TRBV6-6	ASSRLAGGPSGELF
TRBJ1-6	NA	TRBV7-2	ASSLERAHNSPLH
TRBJ2-1	NA	TRBV6-5	STREGDEQF
TRBJ2-5	TRBD2	TRBV18	ASSPPAGGPPEETQY
TRBJ1-5	NA	TRBV19	ASSIVGRGPTNQPQH
TRBJ1-6	NA	TRBV7-3	ASSLSTSGALH
TRBJ1-6	TRBD1	TRBV11-2	ASSLDRAGGSPLH
TRBJ2-3	TRBD2	TRBV19	ASSPSGGTDTQY
TRBJ1-2	NA	TRBV5-4	ASSLDTSYGYT
TRBJ2-5	NA	TRBV10-1	ASSVGFGVRQTQY
TRBJ1-1	NA	TRBV7-6	ASSLEFGGNTEAF
TRBJ1-6	TRBD1	TRBV14	ASSQERGTGRSPLH
TRBJ1-1	NA	TRBV9	ASSAVQGNTEAF